A selection of T cell receptor beta chains follows, all from one sample in a study of blood T cell repertoires in COVID-19. TCRdb's table, derived via immunoSEQ multiplex PCR, lists solely in-frame clones and lacks some. Among about 120,000 clones listed, 82% were seen once. Sample: peripheral blood. These receptors were taken from a woman in her 70s with acute or convalescent COVID-19. Each CDR3 is given with its conserved first and last residue. The order of the fields is V gene, J gene, clone size, D gene, CDR3 protein, CDR3 DNA. D genes are given only for firm matches. Some rows have no size entry. The others give once, few or many, or a class for an expanded clone.

V: TRBV27
J: TRBJ1-2
size: -
D: -
CDR3: CASSLKGNYGYTF
DNA: TGTGCCAGCAGTTTAAAGGGGAACTATGGCTACACCTTC

V: TRBV29-1
J: TRBJ2-1
size: -
D: -
CDR3: CSVDGVERPTYNEQFF
DNA: TGCAGCGTTGACGGCGTAGAGCGGCCCACTTACAATGAGCAGTTCTTC

V: TRBV7-9
J: TRBJ2-1
size: -
D: -
CDR3: CASSLDKGGNEQFF
DNA: TGTGCCAGCAGCTTAGACAAGGGAGGCAATGAGCAGTTCTTC

V: TRBV5-1
J: TRBJ2-3
size: -
D: TRBD1
CDR3: CDGEGQGGPDTQYF
DNA: TGCGATGGGGAGGGACAGGGCGGCCCAGATACGCAGTATTTT

V: TRBV5-1
J: TRBJ2-1
size: -
D: -
CDR3: CASSLVAESYNEQFF
DNA: TGCGCCAGCAGCTTGGTGGCTGAATCCTACAATGAGCAGTTCTTC

V: TRBV4-1
J: TRBJ1-1
size: -
D: -
CDR3: CASSQTSGKAFF
DNA: TGCGCCAGCAGCCAAACAAGCGGTAAGGCTTTCTTT

V: TRBV9
J: TRBJ2-5
size: once
D: -
CDR3: CASSVDPRSQETQYF
DNA: TGTGCCAGCAGCGTAGATCCGAGGAGCCAAGAGACCCAGTACTTC

V: TRBV3-1/TRBV3-2
J: TRBJ2-1
size: -
D: -
CDR3: CASSQGSGGRREQFF
DNA: TGTGCCAGCAGCCAAGGCTCCGGGGGGCGCAGGGAGCAGTTCTTC

V: TRBV19
J: TRBJ1-2
size: -
D: -
CDR3: CASRSQDRLYGYTF
DNA: TGTGCCAGTAGGTCCCAGGACAGACTTTATGGCTACACCTTC

V: TRBV13
J: TRBJ2-1
size: once
D: TRBD2
CDR3: CASSLAFWTSGGVVTNEQFF
DNA: TGTGCCAGCAGCTTAGCGTTTTGGACTAGCGGGGGAGTAGTGACGAATGAGCAGTTCTTC

V: TRBV19
J: TRBJ1-6
size: -
D: TRBD1
CDR3: CASSPRTGANSPLHF
DNA: TGTGCCAGTAGTCCCCGGACAGGGGCGAATTCACCCCTCCACTTT

V: TRBV12-3/TRBV12-4
J: TRBJ1-1
size: -
D: -
CDR3: CASSLVGGTEAFF
DNA: TGTGCCAGCAGTTTGGTGGGGGGCACTGAAGCTTTCTTT

V: TRBV30
J: TRBJ1-6
size: -
D: TRBD1
CDR3: CAWRGDRGNSPLHF
DNA: TGTGCCTGGAGGGGCGACAGGGGGAATTCACCCCTCCACTTT

V: TRBV27
J: TRBJ2-1
size: -
D: TRBD2
CDR3: CASSLQTSVTYNEQFF
DNA: TGTGCCAGCAGTTTACAAACTAGCGTGACCTACAATGAGCAGTTCTTC

V: TRBV5-6
J: TRBJ1-2
size: -
D: -
CDR3: CASRAGTRALLYGYTF
DNA: TGTGCCAGCAGGGCCGGGACAAGGGCCCTCCTCTATGGCTACACCTTC

V: TRBV14
J: TRBJ2-1
size: -
D: TRBD2
CDR3: CASSQGLAGQSLF
DNA: TGTGCCAGCAGCCAAGGTCTAGCGGGCCAGTCCCTCTTC

V: TRBV7-9
J: TRBJ2-2
size: once
D: -
CDR3: CASRGGLPGELFF
DNA: TGTGCCAGCAGGGGGGGTCTCCCCGGGGAGCTGTTTTTT

V: TRBV2
J: TRBJ1-4
size: -
D: -
CDR3: CASNGGPVNEKLFF
DNA: TGTGCCAGCAACGGGGGACCGGTAAATGAAAAACTGTTTTTT

V: TRBV30
J: TRBJ2-2
size: -
D: -
CDR3: CAWSWTGRYGGLFF
DNA: TGTGCCTGGAGCTGGACGGGGAGATATGGTGGGCTGTTTTTT

V: TRBV18
J: TRBJ2-5
size: few
D: -
CDR3: CASSPMGGRSETQYF
DNA: TGTGCCAGCTCACCTATGGGGGGACGTTCGGAGACCCAGTACTTC

V: TRBV6-4
J: TRBJ1-4
size: -
D: -
CDR3: CASSDGRVPGKLFF
DNA: TGTGCCAGCAGTGATGGGAGGGTTCCTGGAAAACTGTTTTTT

V: TRBV18
J: TRBJ1-1
size: -
D: TRBD1
CDR3: CASSPVGTENTEAFF
DNA: TGTGCCAGCTCACCAGTCGGGACAGAGAACACTGAAGCTTTCTTT

V: TRBV7-2
J: TRBJ1-1
size: -
D: -
CDR3: CASSLGGVWNTEAFF
DNA: TGTGCCAGCAGCTTAGGGGGGGTTTGGAACACTGAAGCTTTCTTT

V: TRBV30
J: TRBJ1-3
size: -
D: TRBD1
CDR3: CAWSTGAGNTIYF
DNA: TGTGCCTGGAGCACAGGGGCTGGAAACACCATATATTTT

V: TRBV5-8
J: TRBJ2-1
size: few
D: -
CDR3: CASSLADRYKQFF
DNA: TGTGCCAGCAGCTTGGCCGATCGGTATAAGCAGTTCTTC

V: TRBV5-1
J: TRBJ1-2
size: -
D: -
CDR3: CASSLATGTNYGYTF
DNA: TGCGCCAGCAGCTTGGCCACCGGGACAAACTATGGCTACACCTTC

V: TRBV11-2
J: TRBJ1-1
size: -
D: -
CDR3: CASSLEKGQNTEAFF
DNA: TGTGCCAGCAGCTTAGAAAAGGGACAGAACACTGAAGCTTTCTTT

V: TRBV9
J: TRBJ1-6
size: -
D: TRBD1
CDR3: CASSADRALFSPLHF
DNA: TGTGCCAGCAGCGCCGACAGGGCTCTGTTCTCACCCCTCCACTTT

V: TRBV5-1
J: TRBJ1-6
size: -
D: -
CDR3: CASSFDSVYNSPLHF
DNA: TGCGCCAGCAGCTTTGACAGTGTCTATAATTCACCCCTCCACTTT

V: TRBV11-3
J: TRBJ1-2
size: -
D: TRBD1
CDR3: CASSPRSGTGYGYTF
DNA: TGTGCCAGCAGCCCGCGATCCGGGACAGGGTATGGCTACACCTTC

V: TRBV2
J: TRBJ1-1
size: -
D: -
CDR3: CASRVTGNTEAFF
DNA: TGTGCCAGCAGGGTTACGGGGAACACTGAAGCTTTCTTT

V: TRBV29-1
J: TRBJ1-1
size: once
D: TRBD1
CDR3: CSVYRDRGFGFF
DNA: TGCAGCGTCTACCGGGACAGGGGTTTTGGTTTCTTT

V: TRBV11-3
J: TRBJ1-3
size: -
D: -
CDR3: CASSPQRYTNTIYF
DNA: TGTGCCAGCAGCCCCCAGAGGTATACAAACACCATATATTTT

V: TRBV29-1
J: TRBJ1-4
size: -
D: -
CDR3: CSVVQGTNEKLFF
DNA: TGCAGCGTTGTACAGGGAACTAATGAAAAACTGTTTTTT

V: TRBV30
J: TRBJ2-7
size: once
D: -
CDR3: CAWGGQAPYEQYF
DNA: TGTGCCTGGGGAGGGCAGGCACCCTACGAGCAGTACTTC